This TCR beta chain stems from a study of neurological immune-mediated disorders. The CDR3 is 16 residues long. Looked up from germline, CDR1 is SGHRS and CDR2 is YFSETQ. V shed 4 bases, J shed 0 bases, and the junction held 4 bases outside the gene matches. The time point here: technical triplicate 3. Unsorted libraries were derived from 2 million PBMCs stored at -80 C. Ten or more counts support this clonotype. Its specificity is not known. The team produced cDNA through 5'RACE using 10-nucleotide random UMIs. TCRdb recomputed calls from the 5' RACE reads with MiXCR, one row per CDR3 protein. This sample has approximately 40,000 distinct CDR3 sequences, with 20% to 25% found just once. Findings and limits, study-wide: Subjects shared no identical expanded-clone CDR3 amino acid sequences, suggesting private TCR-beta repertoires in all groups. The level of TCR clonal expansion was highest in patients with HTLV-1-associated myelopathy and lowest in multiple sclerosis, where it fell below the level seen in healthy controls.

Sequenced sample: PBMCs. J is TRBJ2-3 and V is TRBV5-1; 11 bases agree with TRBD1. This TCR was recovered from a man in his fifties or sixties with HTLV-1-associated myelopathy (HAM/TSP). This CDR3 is CASSPGTGGSTDTQYF. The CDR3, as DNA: TGCGCCAGCAGCCCCGGGACAGGGGGTAGCACAGATACGCAGTATTTT.